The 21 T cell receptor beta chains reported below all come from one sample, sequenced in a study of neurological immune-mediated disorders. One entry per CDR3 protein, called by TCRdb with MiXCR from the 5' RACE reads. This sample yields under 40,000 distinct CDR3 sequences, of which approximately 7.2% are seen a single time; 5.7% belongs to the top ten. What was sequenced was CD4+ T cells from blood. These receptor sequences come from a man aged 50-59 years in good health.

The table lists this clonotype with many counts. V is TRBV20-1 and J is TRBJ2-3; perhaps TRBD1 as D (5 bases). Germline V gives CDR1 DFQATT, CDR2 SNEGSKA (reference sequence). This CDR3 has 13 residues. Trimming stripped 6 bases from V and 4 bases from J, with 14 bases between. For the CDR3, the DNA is TGCAGTGCCGAGCAAGGGGCTGCAGATACGCAGTATTTT. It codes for CSAEQGAADTQYF.

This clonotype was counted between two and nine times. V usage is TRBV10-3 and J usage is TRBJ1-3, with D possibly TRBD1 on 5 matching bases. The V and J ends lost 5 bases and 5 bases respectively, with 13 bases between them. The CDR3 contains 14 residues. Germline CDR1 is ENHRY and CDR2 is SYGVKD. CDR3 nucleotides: TGTGCCATCAGTCCGAGGGGACGGCGAAACACCATATATTTT. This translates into CAISPRGRRNTIYF.

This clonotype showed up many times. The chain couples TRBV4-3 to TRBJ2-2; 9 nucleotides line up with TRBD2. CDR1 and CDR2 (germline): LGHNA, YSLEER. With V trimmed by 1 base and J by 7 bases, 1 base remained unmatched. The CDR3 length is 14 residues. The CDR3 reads CASSQVREGGELFF. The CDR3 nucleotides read TGCGCCAGCAGCCAAGTGCGGGAGGGCGGGGAGCTGTTTTTT.

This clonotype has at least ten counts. The CDR3 is CASSTPVGANVLTF. CDR3 nucleotide sequence: TGTGCCAGTAGTACTCCGGTCGGGGCCAACGTCCTGACTTTC. The chain couples TRBV19 to TRBJ2-6; unclear D gene. Trimming stripped 4 bases from V and 4 bases from J, with 8 bases between. This CDR3 contains 14 residues. Germline lookup yields CDR1 LNHDA and CDR2 SQIVND (reference sequence).

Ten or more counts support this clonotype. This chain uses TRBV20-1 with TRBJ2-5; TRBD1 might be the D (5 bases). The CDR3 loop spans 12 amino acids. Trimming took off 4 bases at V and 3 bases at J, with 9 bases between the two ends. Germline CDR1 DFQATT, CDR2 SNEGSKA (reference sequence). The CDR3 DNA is TGCAGTGCTAAGACAGACAAAGAGACCCAGTACTTC. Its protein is CSAKTDKETQYF.

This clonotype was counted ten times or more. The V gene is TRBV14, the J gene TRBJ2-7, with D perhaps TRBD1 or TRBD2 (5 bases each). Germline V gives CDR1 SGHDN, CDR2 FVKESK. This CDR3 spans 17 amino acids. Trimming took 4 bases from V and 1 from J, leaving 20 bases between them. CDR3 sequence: CASSLRPGTQASYEQYF. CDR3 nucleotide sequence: TGTGCCAGCAGCCTGCGGCCGGGGACGCAGGCTTCCTACGAGCAGTACTTC.

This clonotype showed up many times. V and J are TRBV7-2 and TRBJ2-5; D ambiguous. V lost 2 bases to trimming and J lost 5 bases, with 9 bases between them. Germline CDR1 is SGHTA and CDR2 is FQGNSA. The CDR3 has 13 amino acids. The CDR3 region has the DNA TGTGCCAGCAGCTTAAAAGTGGTGGAGACCCAGTACTTC. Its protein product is CASSLKVVETQYF.

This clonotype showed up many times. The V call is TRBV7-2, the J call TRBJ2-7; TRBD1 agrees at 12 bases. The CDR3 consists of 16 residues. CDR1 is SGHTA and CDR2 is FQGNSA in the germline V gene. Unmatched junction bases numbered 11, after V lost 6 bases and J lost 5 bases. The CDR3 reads CASSPGVGQGAHEQYF. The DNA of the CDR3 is TGTGCCAGCAGTCCAGGGGTGGGACAGGGGGCTCACGAGCAGTACTTC.

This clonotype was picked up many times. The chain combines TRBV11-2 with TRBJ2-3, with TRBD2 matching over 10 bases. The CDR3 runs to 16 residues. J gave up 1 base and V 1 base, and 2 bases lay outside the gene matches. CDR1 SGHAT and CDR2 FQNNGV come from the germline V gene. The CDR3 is CASSLASGRGTDTQYF. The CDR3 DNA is TGTGCCAGCAGCTTAGCGAGCGGGAGGGGCACAGATACGCAGTATTTT.

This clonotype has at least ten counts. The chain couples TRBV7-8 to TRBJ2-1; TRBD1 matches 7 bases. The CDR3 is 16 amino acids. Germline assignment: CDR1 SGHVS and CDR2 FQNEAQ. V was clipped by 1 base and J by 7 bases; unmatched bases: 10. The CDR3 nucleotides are TGTGCCAGCAGCTTAGGATACAGGGGTACTAAAAATGAGCAGTTCTTC. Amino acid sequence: CASSLGYRGTKNEQFF.

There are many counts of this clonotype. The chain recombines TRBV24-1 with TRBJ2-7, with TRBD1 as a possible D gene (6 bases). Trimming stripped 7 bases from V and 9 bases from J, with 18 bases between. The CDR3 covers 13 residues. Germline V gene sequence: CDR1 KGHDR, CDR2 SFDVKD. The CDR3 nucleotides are TGTGCCACCAGCGAACAGGGAAGCACCCCGCAGTACTTC. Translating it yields CATSEQGSTPQYF.

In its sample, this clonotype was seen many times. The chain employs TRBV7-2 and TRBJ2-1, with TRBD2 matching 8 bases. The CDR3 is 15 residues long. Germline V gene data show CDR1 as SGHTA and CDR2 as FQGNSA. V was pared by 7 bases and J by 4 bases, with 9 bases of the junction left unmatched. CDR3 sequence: CASTTGTSKYNEQFF. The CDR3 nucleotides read TGTGCCAGCACCACCGGGACTAGTAAATACAATGAGCAGTTCTTC.

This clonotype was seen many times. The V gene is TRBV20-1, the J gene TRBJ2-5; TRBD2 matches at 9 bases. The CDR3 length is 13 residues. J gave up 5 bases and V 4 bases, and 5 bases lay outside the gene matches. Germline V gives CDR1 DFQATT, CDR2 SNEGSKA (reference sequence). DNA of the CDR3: TGCAGTGCTACCGGGACTAGCTGGGAGACCCAGTACTTC. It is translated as CSATGTSWETQYF.

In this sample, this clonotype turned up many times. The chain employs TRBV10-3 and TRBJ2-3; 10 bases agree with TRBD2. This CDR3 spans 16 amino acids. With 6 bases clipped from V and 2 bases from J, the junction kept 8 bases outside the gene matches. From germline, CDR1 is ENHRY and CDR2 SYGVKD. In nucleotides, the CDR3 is TGTGCCATCAGGGCCGGACTAGCGGCGAACACAGATACGCAGTATTTT. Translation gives CAIRAGLAANTDTQYF.

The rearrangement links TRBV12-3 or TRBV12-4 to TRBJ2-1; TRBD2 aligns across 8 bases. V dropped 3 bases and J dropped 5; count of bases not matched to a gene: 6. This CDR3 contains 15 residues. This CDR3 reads CASSFLAGGHNEQFF. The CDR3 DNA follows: TGTGCCAGCAGTTTTTTGGCGGGAGGCCACAATGAGCAGTTCTTC.

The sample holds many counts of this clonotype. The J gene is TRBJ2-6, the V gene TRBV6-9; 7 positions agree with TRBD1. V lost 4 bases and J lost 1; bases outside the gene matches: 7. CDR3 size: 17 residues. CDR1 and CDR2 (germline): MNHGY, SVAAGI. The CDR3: CASSCYRGQSGANVLTF. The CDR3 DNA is TGTGCCAGCAGTTGTTACAGGGGACAGTCTGGGGCCAACGTCCTGACTTTC.

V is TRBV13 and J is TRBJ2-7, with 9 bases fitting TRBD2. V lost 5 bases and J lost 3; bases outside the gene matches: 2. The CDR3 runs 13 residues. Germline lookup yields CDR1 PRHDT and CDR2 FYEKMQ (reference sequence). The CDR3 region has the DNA TGTGCCAGCAGCGTTAGCGGGAGCTACGAGCAGTACTTC. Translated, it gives CASSVSGSYEQYF.

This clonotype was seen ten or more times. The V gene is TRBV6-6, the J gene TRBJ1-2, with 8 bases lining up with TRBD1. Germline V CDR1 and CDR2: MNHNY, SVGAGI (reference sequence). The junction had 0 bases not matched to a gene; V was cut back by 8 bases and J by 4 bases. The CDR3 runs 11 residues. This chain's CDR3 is CASGQGYGYTF. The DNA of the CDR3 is TGTGCCAGCGGACAGGGCTATGGCTACACCTTC.

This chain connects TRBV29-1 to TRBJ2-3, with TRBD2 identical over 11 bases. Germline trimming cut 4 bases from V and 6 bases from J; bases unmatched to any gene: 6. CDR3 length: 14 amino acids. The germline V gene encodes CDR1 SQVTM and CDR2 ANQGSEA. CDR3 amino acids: CSVVRRTSGDTQYF. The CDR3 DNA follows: TGCAGCGTTGTCCGGAGGACTAGCGGGGATACGCAGTATTTT.

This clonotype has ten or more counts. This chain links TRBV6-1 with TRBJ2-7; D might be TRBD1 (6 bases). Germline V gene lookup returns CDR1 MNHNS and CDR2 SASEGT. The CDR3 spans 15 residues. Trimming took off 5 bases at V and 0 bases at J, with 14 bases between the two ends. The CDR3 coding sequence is TGTGCCAGCAGTATATTGACAGGCAGCTCCTACGAGCAGTACTTC. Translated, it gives CASSILTGSSYEQYF.

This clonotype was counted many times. The CDR3 protein is CASLTSGGSYNEQFF. CDR3 nucleotide sequence: TGTGCCAGCCTGACGAGCGGGGGTTCCTACAATGAGCAGTTCTTC. This sequence joins TRBV28 and TRBJ2-1; 8 bases match TRBD2. The ends lost 8 bases at V and 1 base at J; junction bases unmatched: 7. The CDR3 sequence is 15 residues long. Germline V gene lookup returns CDR1 MDHEN and CDR2 SYDVKM.